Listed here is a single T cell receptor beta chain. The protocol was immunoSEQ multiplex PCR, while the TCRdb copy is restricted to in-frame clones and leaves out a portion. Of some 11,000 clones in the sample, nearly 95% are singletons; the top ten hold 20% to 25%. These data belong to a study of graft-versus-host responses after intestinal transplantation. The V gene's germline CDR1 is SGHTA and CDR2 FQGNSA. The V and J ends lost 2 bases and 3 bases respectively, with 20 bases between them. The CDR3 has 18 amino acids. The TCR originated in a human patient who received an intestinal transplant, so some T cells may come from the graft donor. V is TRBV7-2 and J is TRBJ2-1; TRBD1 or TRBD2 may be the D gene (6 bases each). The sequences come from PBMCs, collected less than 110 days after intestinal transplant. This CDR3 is CASSLYGGGLGFYNEQFF. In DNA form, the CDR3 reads TGTGCCAGCAGCTTATATGGTGGGGGGCTTGGCTTCTACAATGAGCAGTTCTTC.